This TCR beta chain emerged from a study of OX40 agonist ivuxolimab in advanced cancers. Turning to the overall study: Ivuxolimab, which targeted the costimulatory receptor OX40 (CD134), was an agonistic, fully human IgG2 monoclonal antibody. Intravenous ivuxolimab was administered to patients every 2 weeks at six dose levels: 0.01, 0.1, 0.3, 1.5, 3 and 10 mg/kg. Of the roughly 50 dose-escalation patients, hepatocellular carcinoma was present in about 20, melanoma in roughly 15, renal cell carcinoma in 9 and head and neck cancer in 9. In the dose-escalation cohort, 82.7% of patients were male, and the mean age was approximately 55 years, with a range of about 23 to 80. Prior anti-PD-1, anti-PD-L1 or anti-CTLA-4 therapy was permitted, and checkpoint inhibitors had been received by about two fifths of dose-escalation patients. Partial responses occurred in three dose-escalation patients, of whom one had hepatocellular carcinoma and two had cutaneous melanoma. Peripheral TCRbeta sequencing aimed to test whether ivuxolimab altered TCR sequence diversity and caused clonal T-cell expansion. The paper describes the monotherapy dose-escalation part (N ≈ 50 patients) of the phase I trial of ivuxolimab.

Genomic DNA was isolated from the sorted cells so that the TCRbeta CDR3 region could be sequenced. The immunoSEQ Assay was used for sequencing of TCRbeta CDR3 regions. What TCRdb holds here is the immuneACCESS table cut down to in-frame rearrangements. Part of the clones is not present; checked against another copy, under half of the missing clones reflect an unresolved V gene, and the others are unexplained. This sample gives about 100,000 clones in total; about 96% of them show up just once. 2% to 2.5% of the sample is taken by the ten largest. Patients with a history of autoimmune disease or receiving systemic immunosuppression were excluded from the trial. Peripheral blood for TCR sequencing was collected from all dose cohorts at baseline, on cycle 4 day 1, and on cycle 7 day 1. Samples came from an open-label, multicenter, first-in-human phase I dose-escalation trial of ivuxolimab. Adults with locally advanced or metastatic melanoma, renal cell carcinoma, hepatocellular carcinoma or head and neck squamous cell carcinoma were enrolled in the trial. CD4+ and CD8+ T cells were sorted separately from peripheral blood before TCR sequencing.

In the case of this clone: Which antigen it targets is not known. A junction end diverges from the germline sequence, so it may reflect a read error.

Overall results and qualifications from the work: In the 0.1-3.0 mg/kg groups, partial responders had among the lowest normalized peripheral clonal expansion, particularly in CD8+ T cells. The antigen specificity of the peripheral T cells that underwent clonal expansion was not determined. After ivuxolimab, CD8+ T cells had more expanded clones than CD4+ T cells on average. At doses of 0.1 to 3.0 mg/kg, clonal expansion of both CD4+ and CD8+ T cells in blood was seen between baseline and week 6. Low levels of normalized T-cell clonal expansion were also shown by some nonresponding patients.

CDR1 is given as LNHNV and CDR2 as YYDKDF, both from the germline V gene (reference sequence). Including cysteine and phenylalanine, the CDR3 has 15 amino acids. The kept DNA is CDR3 alone, 45 bases in frame from the first base. The input for sequencing was CD4+ or CD8+ T cells sorted from blood, taken in a trial of the OX40 agonist ivuxolimab. This clonotype was sampled from an adult with an advanced solid tumor such as melanoma, head and neck, liver or kidney cancer. Recombination linked TRBV15 to TRBJ2-3, with 11 middle bases fitting TRBD2. The DNA sequence reads TGTGCCACCAGCTCCGGGACTAGCGGCACAAATACGCAGTATTTT. This gives the protein CATSSGTSGTNTQYF.